Below, 10 T cell receptor beta chains from the same sample are listed, as sequenced in a study of blood T cell repertoires in COVID-19. Assay: immunoSEQ multiplex PCR; the TCRdb copy retains only in-frame clones and omits some. Seen here are around 150,000 clones, 60% to 80% observed once, and the top ten hold 2.5% to 3.5%. Sequences were obtained from PBMCs or T cells enriched from blood (not recorded which). Every receptor here comes from a woman between 45 and 65 years old who had recovered from COVID-19.

Ten or more counts support this clone. The V and J genes are TRBV18 and TRBJ2-5; D may be TRBD2 (6 bases). This CDR3 region has 15 residues. The V gene lost 6 bases and the J gene lost 1 base, with 15 bases spanning the gap. The germline CDR1 and CDR2 sequences are KGHSH and LQKENI. CDR3: CASSQAGQVQETQYF. In nucleotides, the CDR3 is TGTGCCAGCTCGCAGGCGGGGCAGGTCCAAGAGACCCAGTACTTC. Full variable domain (remainder filled in from reference TRBV18 and TRBJ2-5): NAGVMQNPRHLVRRRGQEARLRCSPMKGHSHVYWYRQLPEEGLKFMVYLQKENIIDESGMPKERFSAEFPKEGPSILRIQQVVRGDSAAYFCASSQAGQVQETQYFGPGTRLLVL.

This chain uses TRBV4-2 with TRBJ2-7; unclear D gene. This CDR3 region has 13 residues. Trimming shortened V by 1 base and J by 2 bases, and 6 bases separated the two germline ends. Germline CDR1 LGHNA, CDR2 YNFKEQ. CDR3 bases: TGTGCCAGCAGCCAAGTCCGAGCCTACGAGCAGTACTTC. Protein sequence: CASSQVRAYEQYF.

The V call is TRBV3-1 (or the pseudogene TRBV3-2), the J call TRBJ2-1; tentatively, D is TRBD2 (7 bases). Trimming took off 2 bases at V and 9 bases at J, with 29 bases between the two ends. CDR3 length: 19 residues. Germline V gives CDR1 LGHDT, CDR2 YNNKEL (reference sequence). The DNA for the CDR3 is TGTGCCAGCAGCCAATTTGATACGGGGGGCCGTCGCTTAGGGGTTGAGCAGTTCTTC. Translation gives CASSQFDTGGRRLGVEQFF.

The chain links TRBV7-9 to TRBJ1-2; D might be TRBD1 (6 bases). The ends were cut back, 5 bases at V and 0 bases at J, with 10 bases in the middle. The CDR3 is 14 residues long. Germline-derived CDR1 and CDR2 are SEHNR and FQNEAQ (reference sequence). The CDR3 reads CASSRDTPNYGYTF. In DNA, the CDR3 is TGTGCCAGCAGCCGGGACACCCCTAACTATGGCTACACCTTC.

The chain carries TRBV28 and TRBJ1-2; 9 bases match TRBD1. Per the germline V gene, CDR1 is MDHEN and CDR2 is SYDVKM. CDR3 length: 15 residues. The V gene end was trimmed by 6 bases and the J gene end by 2 bases; junction bases not matched to a gene: 7. CDR3 loop: CASRPGDRANYGYTF. The CDR3 DNA follows: TGTGCCAGCAGACCCGGGGACAGGGCAAACTATGGCTACACCTTC.

This chain uses TRBV5-1 with TRBJ2-5, with D hard to call. The CDR3 sequence is 13 residues long. V was clipped by 0 bases and J by 5 bases, with 8 bases between them. Germline values: CDR1 SGHRS, CDR2 YFSETQ. This chain's CDR3 is CASSLDLRETQYF. DNA for the CDR3: TGCGCCAGCAGCTTGGACCTCCGGGAGACCCAGTACTTC.

The J gene is TRBJ2-5, the V gene TRBV3-1 (or the pseudogene TRBV3-2); possibly TRBD2 for D (6 bases). The CDR3 covers 15 residues. The germline V gene has CDR1 LGHDT and CDR2 YNNKEL (reference sequence). V lost 1 base to trimming and J lost 3 bases, with 12 bases between them. The CDR3 protein is CASSQGRVAEETQYF. Here the CDR3 DNA reads TGTGCCAGCAGCCAAGGGAGGGTAGCTGAAGAGACCCAGTACTTC.

J is TRBJ2-3 and V is TRBV29-1, with a possible D match to TRBD2 (7 bases). V shed 6 bases and J shed 5 bases, with 21 bases lying between them. The germline gives CDR1 SQVTM, CDR2 ANQGSEA. The CDR3 runs 15 residues. This chain's CDR3 is CSVGGGGSGIDTQYF. The CDR3 region has the DNA TGCAGCGTAGGAGGGGGGGGGAGCGGGATAGATACGCAGTATTTT.

This rearrangement joins TRBV3-1 (or the pseudogene TRBV3-2) to TRBJ1-1, with TRBD1 identical over 9 bases. The CDR3 totals 11 residues. Looked up from germline, CDR1 is LGHDT and CDR2 is YNNKEL (reference sequence). V was pared by 6 bases and J by 10 bases, with 3 bases of the junction left unmatched. The chain's CDR3 is CASRTGGRAFF. In DNA, the CDR3 is TGTGCCAGCAGGACAGGGGGAAGAGCTTTCTTT.

The chain is built from TRBV28 and TRBJ2-7; 7 bases align to TRBD2. This CDR3 is built from 17 residues. V lost 6 bases, J lost 0 bases, and 14 bases stayed unmatched. Germline V gene sequence: CDR1 MDHEN, CDR2 SYDVKM. Written as DNA, the CDR3 is TGTGCCAGCAGCCCGGATTTGTTCGGCGGGAGCTCCTACGAGCAGTACTTC. Protein sequence: CASSPDLFGGSSYEQYF.